This T cell receptor beta chain was sequenced in a study of T cell responses to AZD1222 COVID-19 vaccine. TCRdb's table, derived via immunoSEQ multiplex PCR, lists solely in-frame clones and lacks some. The data contain about 99,000 clones, 88% of them singletons. Overall study findings and caveats: Regions 160-218 and 743-854 dominated among vaccine-associated CD4 TCRs spanning spike.

To note about this clone: Its antigen is not known.

The CDR3 covers 13 residues. Germline loops: CDR1 MDHEN, CDR2 SYDVKM. J gave up 3 bases and V 8 bases, and 6 bases lay outside the gene matches. The chain carries TRBV28 and TRBJ2-7; 8 nucleotides match TRBD2. The TCR was taken from an adult in good health. The input for sequencing was peripheral blood, taken on day 0 of AZD1222 vaccination. CDR3 sequence: CASVDGTSYEQYF. The DNA of the CDR3 is TGTGCCAGCGTAGACGGGACTAGCTACGAGCAGTACTTC.